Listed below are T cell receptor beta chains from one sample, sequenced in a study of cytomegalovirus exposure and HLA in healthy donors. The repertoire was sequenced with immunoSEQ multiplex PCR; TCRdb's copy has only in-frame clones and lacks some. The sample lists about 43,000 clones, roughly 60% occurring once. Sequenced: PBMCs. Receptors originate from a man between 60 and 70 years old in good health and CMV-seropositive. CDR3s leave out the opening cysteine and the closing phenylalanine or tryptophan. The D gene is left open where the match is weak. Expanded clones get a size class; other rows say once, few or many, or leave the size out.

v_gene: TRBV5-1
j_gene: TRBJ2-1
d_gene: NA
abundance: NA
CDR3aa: ASSPTGWDNEQF

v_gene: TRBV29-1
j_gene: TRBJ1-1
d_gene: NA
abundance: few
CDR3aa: SVWGGGTEAF

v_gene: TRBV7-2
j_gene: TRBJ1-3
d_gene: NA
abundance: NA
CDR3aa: ASSLNSLPRGGNTIY

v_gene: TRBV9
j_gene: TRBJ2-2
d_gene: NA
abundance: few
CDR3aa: ASSASGDTGELF

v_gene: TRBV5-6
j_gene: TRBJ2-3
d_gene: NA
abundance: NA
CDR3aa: ASSFSQPFKQY

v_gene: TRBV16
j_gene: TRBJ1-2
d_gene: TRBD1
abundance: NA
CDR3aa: ASSQILRDREVNGYT

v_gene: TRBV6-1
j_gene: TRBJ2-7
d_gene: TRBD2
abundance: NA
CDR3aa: ASKTSGNYEQY

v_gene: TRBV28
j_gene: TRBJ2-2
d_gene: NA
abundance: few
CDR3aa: ASSARSLGWVGELF

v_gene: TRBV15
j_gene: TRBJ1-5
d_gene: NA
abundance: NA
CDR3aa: ATSSPNQPQH

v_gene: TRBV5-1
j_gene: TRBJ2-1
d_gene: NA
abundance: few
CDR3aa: ASSLLQGTYNEQF

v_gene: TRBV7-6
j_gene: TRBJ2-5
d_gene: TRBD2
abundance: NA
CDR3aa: ASRGDQETQY

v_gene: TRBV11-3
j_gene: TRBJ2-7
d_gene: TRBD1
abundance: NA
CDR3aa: ASSLWGTGASPLPYEQY

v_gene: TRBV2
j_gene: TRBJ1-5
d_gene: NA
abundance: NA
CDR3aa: ASSERSAYYSNQPQH

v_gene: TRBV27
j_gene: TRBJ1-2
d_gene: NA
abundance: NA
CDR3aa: ASSWGGQKGGYT

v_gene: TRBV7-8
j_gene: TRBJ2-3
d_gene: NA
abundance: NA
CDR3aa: ASSQRTDTQY

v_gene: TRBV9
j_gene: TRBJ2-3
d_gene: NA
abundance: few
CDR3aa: ASSVAPPDTQY

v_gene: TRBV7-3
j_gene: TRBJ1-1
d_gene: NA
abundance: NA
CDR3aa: ASSLMANTEAF

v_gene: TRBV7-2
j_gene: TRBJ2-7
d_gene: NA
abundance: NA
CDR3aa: ASSPTGGSGYEQY

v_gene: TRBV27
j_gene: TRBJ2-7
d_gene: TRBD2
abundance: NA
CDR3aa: ASSSSGGTFGYEQY

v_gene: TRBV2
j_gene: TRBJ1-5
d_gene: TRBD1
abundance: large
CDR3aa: ASSYLDRGNQPQH

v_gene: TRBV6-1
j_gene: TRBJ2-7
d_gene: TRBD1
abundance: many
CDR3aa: ASTRTGAYEQY

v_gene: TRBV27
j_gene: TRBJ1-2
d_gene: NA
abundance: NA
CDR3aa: ASSLTVANYGYT

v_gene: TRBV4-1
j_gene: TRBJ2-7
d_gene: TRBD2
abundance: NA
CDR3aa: ASSQATSGRSREQY

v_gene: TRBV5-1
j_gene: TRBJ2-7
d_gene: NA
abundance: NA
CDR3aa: ASSSDPRTGSYEQY